The 15 T cell receptor beta chains presented below share a single source sample, sequenced in a study of T cell responses to AZD1222 COVID-19 vaccine. Only in-frame clones appear in the TCRdb table, and some are missing; sequencing was by immunoSEQ multiplex PCR. The sample has approximately 140,000 clones, 92% seen once. The specimen was peripheral blood, collected 28 days after the second AZD1222 dose. These receptors came from an adult who received the AZD1222 COVID-19 vaccine.

The chain carries TRBV4-3 and TRBJ2-7; TRBD2 matches 9 bases. The ends lost 4 bases at V and 2 bases at J; junction bases unmatched: 6. Germline CDR1 LGHNA, CDR2 YSLEER. The CDR3 covers 15 residues. This chain's CDR3 is CASSRRLADTYEQYF. CDR3 in DNA: TGCGCCAGCAGCCGTCGACTAGCGGATACCTACGAGCAGTACTTC.

The chain employs TRBV5-1 and TRBJ2-1; 13 bases map to TRBD2. Germline trimming cut 4 bases from V and 8 bases from J; bases unmatched to any gene: 6. This CDR3 is 15 amino acids long. The germline V gene has CDR1 SGHRS and CDR2 YFSETQ. The CDR3 loop is CASSAGLAGVDEQFF. CDR3 in DNA: TGCGCCAGCAGCGCCGGACTAGCGGGAGTGGATGAGCAGTTCTTC.

CDR3 loop: CASSQLLGTDLSYNSPLHF. The CDR3 coding sequence is TGTGCCAGCAGCCAACTTCTTGGGACAGATCTTTCCTATAATTCACCCCTCCACTTT. The rearrangement links TRBV9 to TRBJ1-6, with 7 bases fitting TRBD1. Germline V lookup: CDR1 SGDLS, CDR2 YYNGEE. V lost 4 bases, J lost 1 base, and 14 bases stayed unmatched. The CDR3 loop spans 19 amino acids.

In its sample, this clone was seen once. V and J are TRBV4-2 and TRBJ2-5, with 9 nucleotides matching TRBD2. V was pared by 1 base and J by 0 bases, with 15 bases of the junction left unmatched. This CDR3 has 20 amino acids. Germline V lookup: CDR1 LGHNA, CDR2 YNFKEQ. CDR3 in amino acids: CASSQGKIAGEPGYQETQYF. Written as DNA, the CDR3 is TGTGCCAGCAGCCAAGGAAAAATAGCGGGAGAACCGGGGTACCAAGAGACCCAGTACTTC.

This sequence joins TRBV28 and TRBJ1-2; 8 bases match TRBD1. With V trimmed by 7 bases and J by 8 bases, 6 bases remained unmatched. Germline CDR1 and CDR2: MDHEN and SYDVKM. The CDR3 is 12 residues long. CDR3: CASNPGQEGYTF. The CDR3 nucleotides read TGTGCCAGCAACCCGGGACAGGAGGGCTACACCTTC.

Points on this clone: At the DNA level, this CDR3 is encoded by other sequences in the same sample as well. This sequence joins TRBV9 and TRBJ2-1; D gene uncertain. V was trimmed by 3 bases and J by 0 bases, leaving 10 bases between them. The CDR3 runs to 15 residues. CDR1 is SGDLS, CDR2 YYNGEE, per germline. CDR3 sequence (DNA): TGTGCCAGCAGCGCCTCCCCGAGCTCCTACAATGAGCAGTTCTTC. Translation gives CASSASPSSYNEQFF.

The gene calls are TRBV19 and TRBJ1-5, with unresolved D. Between the trimmed V and J ends, which lost 5 bases and 6 bases, there was a span of 11 bases. The germline V gene has CDR1 LNHDA and CDR2 SQIVND (reference sequence). The CDR3 loop spans 13 amino acids. The CDR3 region is CASSETAGQPQHF. DNA for the CDR3: TGTGCCAGTAGTGAAACGGCGGGTCAGCCCCAGCATTTT.

V is TRBV5-1 and J is TRBJ1-1, with TRBD1 matching 7 bases. V trimming: 7 bases; J trimming: 1 base; junction bases outside the gene matches: 7. CDR3 length equals 14 residues. CDR1 and CDR2 (germline): SGHRS, YFSETQ. This CDR3 reads CASGTQGRNTEAFF. CDR3 DNA: TGCGCCAGCGGCACACAGGGGAGGAACACTGAAGCTTTCTTT.

The chain recombines TRBV6-5 with TRBJ2-7, with unresolved D. V was pared by 6 bases and J by 3 bases, with 9 bases between. Germline-derived CDR1 and CDR2 are MNHEY and SVGAGI. The CDR3 has 12 residues. The CDR3 coding sequence is TGTGCCAGCAGGGGCTGGGGCTACGAGCAGTACTTC. It is translated as CASRGWGYEQYF.

The chain has TRBV27 and TRBJ1-6, with D unresolved. Germline V gene lookup returns CDR1 MNHEY and CDR2 SMNVEV (reference sequence). Trimming took 2 bases from V and 11 from J, leaving 10 bases between them. This CDR3 has 13 residues. CDR3 amino acids: CASSLQGRTPLHF. DNA for the CDR3: TGTGCCAGCAGTTTACAAGGGCGGACACCCCTCCACTTT.

The chain couples TRBV28 to TRBJ2-1, with 7 bases aligning to TRBD2. J lost 7 bases, V lost 3 bases, and 6 bases had no gene match. In germline, CDR1 is MDHEN, CDR2 SYDVKM. The CDR3 extends over 14 amino acids. The CDR3 DNA reads TGTGCCAGCAGTTTTTGGGAGGGAAGGAATGAGCAGTTCTTC. Its protein is CASSFWEGRNEQFF.

This chain uses TRBV4-2 with TRBJ2-7; 7 bases are shared with TRBD2. The trim removed 4 bases at V and 3 bases at J, leaving 9 bases unmatched. Germline values: CDR1 LGHNA, CDR2 YNFKEQ. The CDR3 extends over 15 amino acids. The CDR3 DNA reads TGTGCCAGCAGCCGGGAGGGCCGCCAAGACTACGAGCAGTACTTC. It translates to CASSREGRQDYEQYF.

CDR3 sequence reads: CASSLGDAFLYEQYF. CDR3 DNA: TGTGCCAGCAGCCTGGGGGACGCTTTCCTCTACGAGCAGTACTTC. The chain has TRBV7-9 and TRBJ2-7, with D perhaps assigned TRBD1 or TRBD2 (5 bases each). From germline, CDR1 is SEHNR and CDR2 FQNEAQ (reference sequence). With 5 bases removed from V and 3 bases from J, the gap between germline ends came to 17 bases. This CDR3 is 15 amino acids long. The full variable domain, its missing parts supplied by reference TRBV7-9 and TRBJ2-7, is DTGVSQNPRHKITKRGQNVTFRCDPISEHNRLYWYRQTLGQGPEFLTYFQNEAQLEKSRLLSDRFSAERPKGSFSTLEIQRTEQGDSAMYLCASSLGDAFLYEQYFGPGTRLTVT.

V usage is TRBV30 and J usage is TRBJ1-5; TRBD1 matches 7 bases. Germline V gene sequence: CDR1 GTSNPN, CDR2 SVGIG (reference sequence). After removal of 5 bases from V and 5 bases from J, the junction contained 9 bases not matched to a gene. The CDR3 totals 14 residues. Here the CDR3 DNA reads TGTGCCTGGCAAGCCGGGACAGAATATCAGCCCCAGCATTTT. Translated, it gives CAWQAGTEYQPQHF.

The V and J genes are TRBV27 and TRBJ2-2, with 8 bases matching TRBD2. Germline V lookup: CDR1 MNHEY, CDR2 SMNVEV (reference sequence). J gave up 5 bases and V 3 bases, and 8 bases lay outside the gene matches. This CDR3 region has 16 residues. CDR3 protein: CASSFPAGVWTGELFF. The CDR3 bases are TGTGCCAGCAGTTTCCCAGCGGGAGTATGGACCGGGGAGCTGTTTTTT.